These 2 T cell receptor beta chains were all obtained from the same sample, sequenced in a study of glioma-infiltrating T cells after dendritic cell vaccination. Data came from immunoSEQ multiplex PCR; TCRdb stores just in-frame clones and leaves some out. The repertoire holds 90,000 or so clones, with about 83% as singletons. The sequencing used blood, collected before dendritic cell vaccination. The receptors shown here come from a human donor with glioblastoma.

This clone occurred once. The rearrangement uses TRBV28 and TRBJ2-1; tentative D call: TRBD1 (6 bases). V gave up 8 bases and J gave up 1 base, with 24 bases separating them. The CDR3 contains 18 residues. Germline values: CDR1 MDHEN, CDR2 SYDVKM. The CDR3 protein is CASEWGQDERGSYNEQFF. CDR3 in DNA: TGTGCCAGCGAATGGGGGCAGGACGAGCGTGGGTCCTACAATGAGCAGTTCTTC.

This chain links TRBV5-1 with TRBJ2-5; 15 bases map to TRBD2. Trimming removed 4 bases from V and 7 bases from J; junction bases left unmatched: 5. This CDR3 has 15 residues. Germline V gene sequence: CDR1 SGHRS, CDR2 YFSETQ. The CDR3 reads CASSLGLAGGGTQYF. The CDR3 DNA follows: TGCGCCAGCAGCCTGGGACTAGCGGGAGGTGGGACCCAGTACTTC.